A single sample gave rise to the 7 T cell receptor beta chains below, sequenced in a study of T cell clonality in common variable immunodeficiency. General study points: Reportedly, TCR beta sequences from common variable immunodeficiency showed fewer deletions and N-nucleotide insertions.

For these TCRs, the target antigens are not known. Profiling relied on immunoSEQ multiplex PCR, and the TCRdb table lists in-frame clones only, not all of them. This record lists about 19,000 clones, none seen once only, and the top ten clones contain approximately 7%. What was sequenced was peripheral blood mononuclear cells. Every receptor here comes from a human donor with common variable immunodeficiency.

This clone was counted many times. The CDR3 end lies 3 residues beyond the end of the read and is filled in from the germline J gene. The chain joins TRBV7-6 to TRBJ2-5, with 7 bases matching TRBD1. Germline CDR1 is SGHVS and CDR2 is FNYEAQ. The V segment lost 5 bases and the J segment 5 bases; nucleotides outside the gene matches: 8. The CDR3 runs to 14 residues. The part of the CDR3 DNA that was read is TGTGCCAGCAGCCCCGGGACGGACAGGGAGACC. It translates to CASSPGTDRET. The whole CDR3 protein reads CASSPGTDRETQYF.

Concerning this clone itself: The read falls 3 residues short of the CDR3 end, and the missing part is taken from the germline J gene. V and J are TRBV30 and TRBJ1-2; 8 bases agree with TRBD1. V gave up 5 bases and J gave up 7 bases; unmatched junction bases: 6. The CDR3 contains 12 residues. The germline gives CDR1 GTSNPN, CDR2 SVGIG (reference sequence). This CDR3 is CAWRTGNGGYTF. The sequenced CDR3 bases are TGTGCCTGGCGGACAGGGAATGGTGGC.

In this sample, this clone turned up a few times. At one boundary the junction diverges from the germline segment, which might be a read error. The CDR3 end falls 3 residues outside the read, so it is completed with the germline J gene. Other DNA sequences in the sample encode the same CDR3. The chain carries TRBV19 and TRBJ1-1, with a tentative D call TRBD1 (5 bases). This CDR3 has 13 amino acids. Germline loops: CDR1 LNHDA, CDR2 SQIVND (reference sequence). The CDR3 DNA, read in part, is TGTGCCAGTAGTGTTTACAGGAACACCGAA. It specifies CASSVYRNTE. From start to end, the CDR3 is CASSVYRNTEAFF.

This clone was recorded at least ten times. The read ends 3 residues early relative to the CDR3; the germline J gene fills the gap. The chain joins TRBV7-2 to TRBJ2-3, with D possibly being TRBD2 (5 bases). Deletions cut 4 bases from V and 2 bases from J, with 10 bases between. Germline V lookup: CDR1 SGHTA, CDR2 FQGNSA. The CDR3 extends over 14 amino acids. The CDR3 protein is CASSSRLITDTQYF. The sequenced CDR3 bases are TGTGCCAGCAGCTCCCGACTAATCACAGATACG.

This clone has ten or more counts. The read finishes 3 residues shy of the CDR3 end, and the germline J gene is used to complete it. The chain uses TRBV12-5 and TRBJ2-1; 12 bases map to TRBD2. The CDR3 totals 17 residues. Germline V gene lookup returns CDR1 LGHNT and CDR2 FRNRAP. After removal of 2 bases from V and 2 bases from J, the junction contained 4 bases not matched to a gene. The DNA read from the CDR3 is TGTGCTAGTGGTTTGTCCCCTAGCGGGAGGGCCTACAATGAG. This gives the protein CASGLSPSGRAYNE. In full, the CDR3 is CASGLSPSGRAYNEQFF.

On this clone: The observed sequence ends 3 residues before the CDR3 terminus, with the missing tail filled in from the germline J gene. This chain links TRBV18 with TRBJ2-7, with 7 bases identical to TRBD1. CDR3 length equals 12 residues. Per germline, CDR1 KGHSH and CDR2 LQKENI. V was pared by 6 bases and J by 5 bases, with 4 bases of the junction left unmatched. CDR3 protein: CASSLDRDEQYF. The sequenced part of the CDR3 DNA is TGTGCCAGCTCCCTAGACAGGGACGAG.

This clone was observed a few times. The CDR3 end lies 3 residues beyond the end of the read and is filled in from the germline J gene. The chain combines TRBV20-1 with TRBJ2-3; weak D call: TRBD2 (6 bases). The V gene lost 3 bases and the J gene lost 3 bases, with 13 bases spanning the gap. CDR1 and CDR2 from the germline V gene are DFQATT and SNEGSKA (reference sequence). The CDR3 runs 14 residues. Incomplete CDR3 DNA: TGCAGTGCTAGCCGACGGGGGAGGACAGATACG. Encoded protein: CSASRRGRTDT. The full CDR3 sequence reads CSASRRGRTDTQYF.